This T cell receptor beta chain was observed in a study of beta chain features in type 1 diabetes. Findings of the study overall: Type 1 diabetes patients showed fewer insertions and more deletions at VDJ junctions. Compared with healthy donors, patients appeared to share more similar naive, central memory and regulatory TCRB repertoires. Sequencing of cDNA might inflate the share of cells that strongly express TCR.

The V end was cut by 5 bases, the J end by 5 bases, with 12 bases between. CDR1 is MNHNY, CDR2 SVGAGI, per germline (reference sequence). This CDR3 has 13 residues. In its sample, this clone was seen a few times. Its antigen is not identified. All of the isolated RNA was reverse transcribed, so expressed TCRB transcripts were sequenced. The assay was immunoSEQ multiplex PCR, and TCRdb's table has in-frame clones only and misses some. The sample has 200,000 to 300,000 clones, 13% to 15% seen once. The V and J genes are TRBV6-6 and TRBJ1-1; D remains unclear. This clonotype was obtained from a woman in her thirties or forties in good health. What was sequenced was naive CD4+ T cells from blood. The CDR3 is CASSHQAGTEAFF. CDR3 nucleotides: TGTGCCAGCAGTCACCAGGCGGGGACTGAAGCTTTCTTT.